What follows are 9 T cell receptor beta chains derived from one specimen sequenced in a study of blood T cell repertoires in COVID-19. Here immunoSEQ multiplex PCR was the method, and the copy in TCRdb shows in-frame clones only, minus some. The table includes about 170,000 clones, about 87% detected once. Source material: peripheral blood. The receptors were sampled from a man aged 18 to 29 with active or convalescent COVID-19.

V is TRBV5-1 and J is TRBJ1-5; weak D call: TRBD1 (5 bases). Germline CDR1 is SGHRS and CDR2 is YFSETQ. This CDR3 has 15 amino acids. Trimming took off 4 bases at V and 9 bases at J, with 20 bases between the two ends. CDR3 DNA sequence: TGCGCCAGCAGCATTGAGTGGGGCTTTGTACGGCCCCAGCATTTT. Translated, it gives CASSIEWGFVRPQHF.

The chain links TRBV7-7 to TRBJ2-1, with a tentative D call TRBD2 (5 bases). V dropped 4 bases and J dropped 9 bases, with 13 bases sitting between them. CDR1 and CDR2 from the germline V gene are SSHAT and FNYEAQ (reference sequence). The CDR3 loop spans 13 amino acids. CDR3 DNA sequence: TGTGCCAGCAGCTCGACCGGAGGAGGTGAGCAGTTCTTC. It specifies CASSSTGGGEQFF.

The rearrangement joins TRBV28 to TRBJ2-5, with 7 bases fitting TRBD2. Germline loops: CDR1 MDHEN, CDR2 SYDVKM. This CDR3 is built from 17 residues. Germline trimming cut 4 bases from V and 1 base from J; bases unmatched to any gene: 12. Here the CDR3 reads CASSSPLLGGTQETQYF. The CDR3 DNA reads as TGTGCCAGCAGTTCACCCCTCCTGGGGGGGACCCAAGAGACCCAGTACTTC.

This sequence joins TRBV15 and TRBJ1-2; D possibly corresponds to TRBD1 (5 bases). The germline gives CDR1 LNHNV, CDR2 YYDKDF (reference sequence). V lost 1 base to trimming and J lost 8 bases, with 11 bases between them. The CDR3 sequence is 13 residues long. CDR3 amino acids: CATSRGQGEGYTF. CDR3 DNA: TGTGCCACCAGCAGAGGGCAGGGTGAAGGCTACACCTTC.

The CDR3 DNA follows: TGTGCCAGCAGCGCCCGACAGGGGTCCATCAATGGCTACACCTTC. It encodes CASSARQGSINGYTF. This rearrangement joins TRBV7-8 to TRBJ1-2, with 8 bases matching TRBD1. CDR1 is SGHVS and CDR2 is FQNEAQ in the germline V gene. Losses at the gene ends were 5 bases for V and 6 bases for J; bases not matched to a gene: 11. The CDR3 is 15 residues long.

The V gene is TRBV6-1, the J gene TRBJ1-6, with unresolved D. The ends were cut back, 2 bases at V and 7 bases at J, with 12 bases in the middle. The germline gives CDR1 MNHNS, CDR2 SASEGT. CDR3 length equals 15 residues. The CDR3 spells CASSESGLWNSPLHF. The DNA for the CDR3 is TGTGCCAGCAGTGAAAGTGGCCTTTGGAATTCACCCCTCCACTTT.

The CDR3 loop is CASTKDTFGTEAFF. The CDR3 DNA is TGTGCCAGTACGAAGGACACCTTCGGCACTGAAGCTTTCTTT. The chain combines TRBV19 with TRBJ1-1; possibly TRBD1 for D (5 bases). V shed 7 bases and J shed 4 bases, with 16 bases lying between them. This CDR3 region has 14 residues. The V gene's germline CDR1 is LNHDA and CDR2 SQIVND (reference sequence).

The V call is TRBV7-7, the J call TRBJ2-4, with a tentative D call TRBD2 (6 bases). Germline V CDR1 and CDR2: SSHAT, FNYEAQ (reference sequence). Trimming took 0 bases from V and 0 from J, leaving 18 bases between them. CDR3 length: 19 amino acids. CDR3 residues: CASSLANLGLNLAKNIQYF. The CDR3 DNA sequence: TGTGCCAGCAGCTTAGCGAATTTGGGACTTAACCTAGCCAAAAACATTCAGTACTTC.

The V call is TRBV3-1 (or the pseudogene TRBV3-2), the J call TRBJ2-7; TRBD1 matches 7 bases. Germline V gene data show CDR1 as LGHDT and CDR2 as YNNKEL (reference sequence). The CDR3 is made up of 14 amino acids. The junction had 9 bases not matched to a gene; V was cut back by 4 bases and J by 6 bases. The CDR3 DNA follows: TGTGCCAGCAGCCCTCCAGGGGGTTTTAGCGAGCAGTACGTC. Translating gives CASSPPGGFSEQYV.